This T cell receptor beta chain was recovered during a study of PD-1 blockade in classical Hodgkin lymphoma. The overall study: Patients were dosed intravenously with nivolumab at 3 mg/kg every 2 weeks.

Overall study results and limits: Diminished baseline TCR diversity has been reported in newly diagnosed patients relative to healthy donors. Newly diagnosed and completely responding patients shared comparable baseline diversity.

Unmatched junction bases numbered 9, after V lost 3 bases and J lost 5 bases. CDR3 length equals 15 residues. Germline V gives CDR1 SGHRS, CDR2 YFSETQ. Relapse after autologous stem cell transplantation occurred in every patient, and brentuximab vedotin exposure varied. Concerning this clone: Its antigen is not known.

This table comes from immunoSEQ multiplex PCR, and its TCRdb copy is limited to in-frame clones, with some not included. The sample has over 25,000 clones, around 84% seen once. This material consisted of peripheral blood mononuclear cells (PBMCs), taken before the second cycle of nivolumab. The chain couples TRBV5-1 to TRBJ2-5; 8 bases match TRBD1. The clonotype was recovered from a human donor with classical Hodgkin lymphoma. CDR3 bases: TGCGCCAGCAGCTCGATCCCAGGGGGCGATGAGACCCAGTACTTC. It codes for CASSSIPGGDETQYF. Looking up the rest from reference TRBV5-1 and TRBJ2-5 gives the full variable domain: KAGVTQTPRYLIKTRGQQVTLSCSPISGHRSVSWYQQTPGQGLQFLFEYFSETQRNKGNFPGRFSGRQFSNSRSEMNVSTLELGDSALYLCASSSIPGGDETQYFGPGTRLLVL.